Shown below are 21 T cell receptor beta chains from a single sample sequenced in a study of T-cell memory formation after mild COVID-19. TCRdb itself ran the 5' RACE reads through MiXCR, one entry per CDR3 protein. There are about 400,000 distinct CDR3 sequences in the sample; 20% to 30% occur only once, and roughly 9.7% lies in the top ten. The sample consisted of PBMCs or a T cell subset sorted from them (not recorded which). All receptors come from an adult woman who had mild COVID-19 (a few samples of this study predate the infection). Cell type and time point are not known.

The chain has TRBV2 and TRBJ1-3; 8 bases are shared with TRBD1. The CDR3 extends over 15 amino acids. The J segment lost 3 bases and the V segment lost 5 bases, leaving 6 bases of the junction unmatched. From germline, CDR1 is SNHLY and CDR2 FYNNEI. The CDR3 DNA reads as TGTGCCAGCAGTATTGGACAGGGAAGTGGAAACACCATATATTTT. The encoded protein is CASSIGQGSGNTIYF.

The CDR3 protein is CASSADPARTNYGYTF. Here the CDR3 DNA reads TGTGCCAGCAGCGCAGATCCGGCCAGGACGAACTATGGCTACACCTTC. The chain links TRBV7-3 to TRBJ1-2; no definite D call. Trimming removed 5 bases from V and 2 bases from J, with 18 bases in between. Germline CDR1 and CDR2: SGHTA and FQGTGA. The CDR3 is 16 amino acids.

This clonotype was observed a few times. The V gene is TRBV5-6, the J gene TRBJ2-3, with 10 nucleotides matching TRBD2. CDR3 length: 17 residues. The J segment lost 2 bases and the V segment lost 3 bases, leaving 9 bases of the junction unmatched. Germline lookup yields CDR1 SGHDT and CDR2 YYEEEE. CDR3 sequence reads: CASSYSELAGFTDTQYF. The CDR3 DNA reads as TGTGCCAGCAGCTATTCCGAACTAGCGGGGTTCACAGATACGCAGTATTTT.

This clonotype has just a few counts. The chain employs TRBV5-1 and TRBJ2-1; 7 bases are shared with TRBD2. The V segment lost 0 bases and the J segment 2 bases; nucleotides outside the gene matches: 5. This CDR3 spans 16 amino acids. Germline V gene sequence: CDR1 SGHRS, CDR2 YFSETQ. DNA for the CDR3: TGCGCCAGCAGCTTGGTGTCTAGCGGACCCTACAATGAGCAGTTCTTC. Its protein is CASSLVSSGPYNEQFF.

A few counts support this clonotype. The V gene is TRBV15, the J gene TRBJ2-3; D not certain. The CDR3 sequence is 13 residues long. V was shortened by 8 bases and J by 3 bases, with 12 bases between the two germline ends. CDR1 and CDR2 from the germline V gene are LNHNV and YYDKDF (reference sequence). The CDR3 protein is CATSRSRTDTQYF. As DNA, the CDR3 is TGTGCCACCTCTAGGTCCCGGACAGATACGCAGTATTTT.

The chain carries TRBV12-3 or TRBV12-4 and TRBJ2-3; 10 bases line up with TRBD2. This CDR3 has 20 residues. V lost 4 bases and J lost 2; bases outside the gene matches: 18. This CDR3 reads CASSSPGASGGLRVTDTQYF. CDR3 nucleotide sequence: TGTGCCAGCAGTTCCCCAGGGGCTAGCGGGGGCTTGAGGGTCACAGATACGCAGTATTTT.

The chain has TRBV19 and TRBJ1-2, with 9 positions matching TRBD1. The CDR3 has 15 amino acids. Germline V gene sequence: CDR1 LNHDA, CDR2 SQIVND (reference sequence). Trimming removed 6 bases from V and 8 bases from J; junction bases left unmatched: 13. The CDR3 reads CASRSTGTGLWGYTF. DNA of the CDR3: TGTGCCAGTAGATCGACCGGGACAGGGCTTTGGGGCTACACCTTC.

This clonotype showed up many times. The rearrangement uses TRBV7-8 and TRBJ1-2; 9 nucleotides align to TRBD1. V shed 5 bases and J 2 bases; nucleotides not matched to a gene: 9. The CDR3 has 16 residues. Germline V gene data show CDR1 as SGHVS and CDR2 as FQNEAQ. CDR3 protein: CASSTWTGEGNYGYTF. CDR3 DNA: TGTGCCAGCAGCACATGGACAGGGGAGGGGAACTATGGCTACACCTTC.

The table lists this clonotype with a few counts. The chain combines TRBV5-1 with TRBJ1-6; 10 bases are a match to TRBD1. Germline trimming cut 0 bases from V and 9 bases from J; bases unmatched to any gene: 6. CDR1 is SGHRS and CDR2 is YFSETQ in the germline V gene. The CDR3 is 16 amino acids. CDR3 sequence: CASSLGQGAPGSPLHF. CDR3 bases: TGCGCCAGCAGCTTGGGACAGGGGGCGCCTGGTTCACCCCTCCACTTT.

This clonotype was counted a few times. This rearrangement joins TRBV4-1 to TRBJ1-3; perhaps TRBD1 as D (5 bases). The CDR3 extends over 12 amino acids. Per germline, CDR1 MGHRA and CDR2 YSYEKL. Deletions cut 11 bases from V and 7 bases from J, with 15 bases between. In DNA form, the CDR3 reads TGCGCCTCGGGACCGCTTGGGAACACCATATATTTT. Amino acid sequence: CASGPLGNTIYF.

This clonotype was found a few times. At one of its ends the junction is not consistent with the germline gene, which may arise from a read error. The genes are TRBV5-1 and TRBJ2-5, with TRBD1 as a possible D gene (5 bases). There are 13 residues in the CDR3. Germline-derived CDR1 and CDR2 are SGHRS and YFSETQ. The CDR3 DNA is TGTGCCAGCAGCTCGCAGGGCGAGGAGACCCAGTACTTC. It encodes CASSSQGEETQYF.

This chain links TRBV3-1 with TRBJ2-7; D ambiguous. The V gene lost 1 base and the J gene lost 9 bases, with 7 bases spanning the gap. CDR1 and CDR2 from the germline V gene are LGHDT and YNNKEL (reference sequence). This CDR3 comprises 11 residues. The chain's CDR3 is CASSQGSGQYF. DNA of the CDR3: TGTGCCAGCAGCCAAGGGAGTGGGCAGTACTTC.

The chain joins TRBV12-3 or TRBV12-4 to TRBJ1-2, with 11 nucleotides matching TRBD1. V lost 6 bases to trimming and J lost 6 bases; unmatched junction nucleotides: 9. The CDR3 loop spans 15 amino acids. The CDR3 protein is CASRHWTGGADGYTF. CDR3 in DNA: TGTGCCAGCAGACACTGGACAGGGGGCGCGGATGGCTACACCTTC.

The V gene is TRBV12-3 or TRBV12-4, the J gene TRBJ1-3; no definite D call. The CDR3 is 14 amino acids. V was clipped by 6 bases and J by 0 bases, with 9 bases between them. This CDR3 reads CASRDLSSGNTIYF. The DNA for the CDR3 is TGTGCCAGCAGGGACCTTAGCTCTGGAAACACCATATATTTT.

This clonotype was picked up a small number of times. CDR3 bases: TGTGCCAGCAGTTACTCGGTGTCGGGAGGAGGCCATGAGCAGTTCTTC. Translating it yields CASSYSVSGGGHEQFF. The chain employs TRBV6-5 and TRBJ2-1; 7 bases fit TRBD2. This CDR3 region has 16 residues. The trim removed 0 bases at V and 8 bases at J, leaving 10 bases unmatched. Per the germline V gene, CDR1 is MNHEY and CDR2 is SVGAGI.

V usage is TRBV4-2 and J usage is TRBJ2-5; TRBD1 agrees at 10 bases. The germline CDR1 and CDR2 sequences are LGHNA and YNFKEQ. The CDR3 sequence is 16 residues long. V shed 1 base, J shed 3 bases, and the junction held 5 bases outside the gene matches. CDR3: CASSQVEGQGKETQYF. Written as DNA, the CDR3 is TGTGCCAGCAGCCAAGTTGAGGGACAGGGGAAAGAGACCCAGTACTTC.

The chain combines TRBV14 with TRBJ1-1, with 7 bases identical to TRBD1. J gave up 7 bases and V 3 bases, and 8 bases lay outside the gene matches. This CDR3 region has 14 residues. CDR1 is SGHDN, CDR2 FVKESK, per germline. CDR3 DNA: TGTGCCAGCAGCCAGGGGGACAGATATTATGAAGCTTTCTTT. Translation: CASSQGDRYYEAFF.

The CDR3 DNA reads as TGTGCCTGGAGTCCCGGCCCCGTTACCACCGGGGAGCTGTTTTTT. Translating gives CAWSPGPVTTGELFF. This sequence joins TRBV30 and TRBJ2-2; no reliable D call. The ends were cut back, 2 bases at V and 4 bases at J, with 14 bases in the middle. The CDR3 is made up of 15 amino acids. Germline CDR1 reads GTSNPN; CDR2 reads SVGIG (reference sequence).

This chain uses TRBV29-1 with TRBJ2-2; 10 bases align to TRBD2. Germline V gene data show CDR1 as SQVTM and CDR2 as ANQGSEA. This CDR3 has 16 residues. Trimming cost V 1 base and J 3 bases; bases outside gene matches: 5. The CDR3 DNA follows: TGCAGCGTTGAAGGTGGTAGCGGGGGGTACACCGGGGAGCTGTTTTTT. Its protein is CSVEGGSGGYTGELFF.

In this sample, this clonotype turned up a few times. The chain uses TRBV4-1 and TRBJ2-5; no definite D call. Deletions cut 4 bases from V and 1 base from J, with 7 bases between. Germline V gene sequence: CDR1 MGHRA, CDR2 YSYEKL. The CDR3 is 13 residues long. CDR3 in amino acids: CASSRTRQETQYF. As DNA, the CDR3 is TGCGCCAGCAGCCGGACCCGCCAAGAGACCCAGTACTTC.

This clonotype occurred once. This chain links TRBV24-1 with TRBJ2-7; possibly TRBD1 for D (6 bases). The CDR3 extends over 14 amino acids. Per germline, CDR1 KGHDR and CDR2 SFDVKD. Trimming stripped 2 bases from V and 2 bases from J, with 9 bases between. The CDR3 spells CATSDSDRAYEQYF. DNA of the CDR3: TGTGCCACCAGTGATTCGGACAGAGCCTACGAGCAGTACTTC.